This T cell receptor beta chain originates from a study of shared clonotypes between healthy human individuals (dated by TCRdb to the early 2020s). For the study in its entirety: The cohort included a few men and two women between 18 and 49 years of age. For each donor, three plates each were used for CD4 naive and CD4 memory, two plates were used for CD8 naive, and one plate was used for CD8 memory. Blood TCR repertoires of 5 or 6 healthy adults were deeply sequenced to estimate repertoire size and the extent of clonotype sharing between individuals. To increase sequencing depth and limit assay-specific biases, different laboratories used diverse techniques to prepare libraries and sequence TCR repertoires. Between about 0.85 and 9.5 billion PBMCs per donor were obtained by leukapheresis.

Using the deep immunoSEQ assay, multiplex PCR amplified TCR CDR3 regions from genomic DNA. Extracted genomic DNA from each cell subset was spread evenly across all wells of several immunoSEQ 96-well plates, with each plate serving as a replicate. For sorted subsets, about 220 ng of genomic DNA, equivalent to around 29,000 T cell genomes, went into each replicate PCR. The purified libraries were quantified using a Qubit 3.0 fluorometer, sized with a Bioanalyzer 2100, and then quantified again using the KAPA Library Quantification kit. Every immunoSEQ 96-well plate was sequenced on a separate single-read 150-cycle Illumina NextSeq 550 flow cell. The paper's data handling went like this. The immunoSEQ output contained only junctional sequences without quality scores, so filtering could not match that applied to full-length reads. To assign V/J genes and CDR3, sequences were annotated using PyIR, a Python wrapper for IgBLAST v1.9, with IMGT germline references. Reads with weak V/J assignments (E-value above 1e-6), missing CDR3, stop codons, out-of-frame junctions, or ambiguous translated residues were removed. V3J clonotypes were defined as sequences sharing an identical inferred V gene, J gene, and CDR3 amino acid sequence. To compute the percentage overlap between repertoires, the number of shared unique clonotypes was divided by the size of the smaller repertoire. Richness of each repertoire was evaluated using RTK rarefaction, the Chao1 estimator, and Recon v2.1 estimates of unobserved clonotypes. For all TCRbeta clonotypes obtained by the gDNA method from several donors, generation probabilities were computed with OLGA. Imported from immuneACCESS, the table was reduced by TCRdb to in-frame sequences with V and J called. These copies leave out some clones; in studies compared against another copy, an unresolved V gene accounts for under half, and the cause of the remainder is not known. V and J calls and clone size are copied from that table; D and trimming were computed from the DNA. Across this sample there are some 900,000 clones, with 60% to 85% seen only once. The ten largest account for about 1.5% of the sample.

Broad study findings and their caveats: When several donors were compared, the shared fraction of clonotypes was 5% to 6.5% for naive CD4, more than 3% for naive CD8, 2.3% for memory CD4, and roughly 0.43% for memory CD8. Sampling was restricted to blood, and TCR repertoires in tissues likely differ from the TCR repertoires found in blood. Higher generation probabilities were observed for clonotypes shared by all four sorted-subset donors than for non-shared clonotypes. Incomplete sequencing was indicated by rarefaction of sorted-subset datasets, despite the large sequencing depth. Larger estimated clonotype richness was generally found for naive subsets than for memory subsets. Pairwise subsampling led to the expectation that sequencing depth would affect the degree of clonotype sharing among donors. The small number of donors limited the genetic and exposure-history diversity represented.

Worth noting for this clone: No antigen is known for it. At one of its ends the junction is not consistent with the germline gene, which may arise from a read error.

The donors were healthy, HIV-negative adults with no recently reported acute infections or vaccinations. Only Caucasian adults living in Nashville, Tennessee, USA were represented among the donors. CD4+ T cells were enriched through magnetic negative selection, after which naive cells were positively selected on CD45RA and the remaining negative fraction served as the memory subset. Blood was collected by leukapheresis, and PBMCs were isolated by Ficoll-Histopaque density gradient centrifugation and then cryopreserved in liquid nitrogen vapor phase. Analytical flow cytometry was used to check the purity and quantity of every magnetically sorted T cell population. Genomic DNA was isolated from every sorted fraction and measured by UV absorbance on a Nanodrop 2000c. This TCR was recovered from a man between 18 and 29 years old in good health. The specimen was memory CD4+ T cells sorted from blood. The sample's cell subset or site, from its label and the paper: CD45RA-negative fraction.

CDR3 sequence: CAISVGGNIDTQYF. DNA sequence: TGTGCCATCAGTGTCGGGGGGAATATAGATACGCAGTATTTT. The receptor chain draws on TRBV6-5 and TRBJ2-3; 7 middle bases align to TRBD2. The germline V gene sets CDR1 to MNHEY and CDR2 to SVGAGI. From the cysteine up to the phenylalanine, the CDR3 has a length of 14 residues. The retained sequence is limited to the CDR3, 42 bases, with the frame set at the first base.